One sample yielded the 21 T cell receptor beta chains listed below, sequenced in a study of OX40 agonist ivuxolimab in advanced cancers. Libraries were prepared by immunoSEQ multiplex PCR; TCRdb keeps only in-frame clonotypes and omits some of them. The repertoire holds about 82,000 clones, with roughly 90% as singletons. The sample in question was CD4+ or CD8+ T cells sorted from blood, obtained in a trial of the OX40 agonist ivuxolimab. These receptors were collected from an adult with an advanced solid tumor such as melanoma, head and neck, liver or kidney cancer.

The chain uses TRBV5-1 and TRBJ2-7; D unclear. Per the germline V gene, CDR1 is SGHRS and CDR2 is YFSETQ. The CDR3 loop spans 12 amino acids. V lost 0 bases and J lost 4, with 5 bases in between. DNA of the CDR3: TGCGCCAGCAGCTTGGCCGAGTACGAGCAGTACTTC. This translates into CASSLAEYEQYF.

The genes are TRBV10-1 and TRBJ2-7; 8 nucleotides line up with TRBD1. V gave up 2 bases and J gave up 3 bases; unmatched junction bases: 0. The CDR3 length is 13 residues. Per the germline V gene, CDR1 is WNHNN and CDR2 is SYGVQD (reference sequence). CDR3 in DNA: TGCGCCAGCAGTGAGGGACAGGGCTACGAGCAGTACTTC. It translates to CASSEGQGYEQYF.

V is TRBV18 and J is TRBJ1-5; D not certain. Germline V gives CDR1 KGHSH, CDR2 LQKENI. CDR3 length: 14 residues. With 3 bases removed from V and 5 bases from J, the gap between germline ends came to 11 bases. CDR3 in DNA: TGTGCCAGCTCACCTCTACTAGCCGATCAGCCCCAGCATTTT. Protein: CASSPLLADQPQHF.

The chain combines TRBV27 with TRBJ1-1; 12 positions match TRBD1. The CDR3 is made up of 14 amino acids. Germline CDR1 MNHEY, CDR2 SMNVEV (reference sequence). J was trimmed by 7 bases and V by 7 bases; bases with no gene match: 7. The CDR3 bases are TGTGCCAGCAAAACCGGGACAGGGGGCGGTGAAGCTTTCTTT. Translation: CASKTGTGGGEAFF.

The genes are TRBV6-4 and TRBJ1-1, with TRBD1 identical over 10 bases. Trimming removed 2 bases from V and 5 bases from J; junction bases left unmatched: 2. Per germline, CDR1 MRHNA and CDR2 SNTAGT. The CDR3 loop spans 14 amino acids. CDR3 protein: CASSDGTGVTEAFF. In DNA form, the CDR3 reads TGTGCCAGCAGTGACGGGACAGGGGTAACTGAAGCTTTCTTT.

The chain recombines TRBV10-3 with TRBJ1-3; D might be TRBD1 (5 bases). Trimming took off 6 bases at V and 0 bases at J, with 12 bases between the two ends. CDR1 is ENHRY, CDR2 SYGVKD, per germline. There are 15 residues in the CDR3. The CDR3 is CAISTGATSGNTIYF. The CDR3 nucleotides read TGTGCCATCAGCACCGGGGCCACCTCTGGAAACACCATATATTTT.

The gene calls are TRBV5-1 and TRBJ1-5; TRBD1 matches at 11 bases. Germline CDR1 is SGHRS and CDR2 is YFSETQ. The J segment lost 6 bases and the V segment lost 0 bases, leaving 2 bases of the junction unmatched. There are 15 residues in the CDR3. CDR3 coding DNA: TGCGCCAGCAGCTTGGACGGGACAGGGGGTCAGCCCCAGCATTTT. Its translation: CASSLDGTGGQPQHF.

The count of this clone is one. As DNA, the CDR3 is TGTGCCAGCAGGGGACAGGGGGCCAACACTGAAGCTTTCTTT. It codes for CASRGQGANTEAFF. The V and J genes are TRBV2 and TRBJ1-1; 12 nucleotides align to TRBD1. Germline trimming cut 6 bases from V and 2 bases from J; bases unmatched to any gene: 1. The length of the CDR3 is 14 residues. Germline lookup yields CDR1 SNHLY and CDR2 FYNNEI.

This clone has only one observation. The chain is built from TRBV30 and TRBJ1-1, with D perhaps TRBD1 (6 bases). This CDR3 has 14 residues. In germline, CDR1 is GTSNPN, CDR2 SVGIG (reference sequence). V shed 5 bases and J shed 0 bases, with 13 bases lying between them. Here the CDR3 reads CAWALYRVNTEAFF. The DNA of the CDR3 is TGTGCCTGGGCCCTATACAGGGTGAACACTGAAGCTTTCTTT.

This clone was counted once. J is TRBJ2-2 and V is TRBV27; D uncertain. CDR1 MNHEY and CDR2 SMNVEV come from the germline V gene (reference sequence). V lost 3 bases and J lost 4, with 12 bases in between. The CDR3 loop spans 15 amino acids. Here the CDR3 reads CASSFAVELTGELFF. DNA for the CDR3: TGTGCCAGCAGTTTTGCCGTAGAGCTCACCGGGGAGCTGTTTTTT.

This clone has a single count. The chain recombines TRBV6-5 with TRBJ1-5; TRBD1 matches 8 bases. The CDR3 length is 14 residues. Per germline, CDR1 MNHEY and CDR2 SVGAGI. Trimming removed 4 bases from V and 5 bases from J; junction bases left unmatched: 4. The CDR3 DNA reads TGTGCCAGCAGTTCCGGACAGGGAGATCAGCCCCAGCATTTT. It yields the protein CASSSGQGDQPQHF.

V and J are TRBV10-3 and TRBJ1-1; perhaps TRBD1 as D (5 bases). This CDR3 region has 13 residues. CDR1 and CDR2 (germline): ENHRY, SYGVKD. V was clipped by 3 bases and J by 1 base, with 6 bases between them. CDR3: CAISDGGNTEAFF. The DNA for the CDR3 is TGTGCCATCAGTGATGGGGGGAACACTGAAGCTTTCTTT.

The chain uses TRBV29-1 and TRBJ2-5, with D uncertain. The CDR3 runs to 12 residues. Germline-derived CDR1 and CDR2 are SQVTM and ANQGSEA. Between the trimmed V and J ends, which lost 4 bases and 2 bases, there was a span of 8 bases. DNA of the CDR3: TGCAGCGTTGGTTTAAGTCAAGAGACCCAGTACTTC. Translation: CSVGLSQETQYF.

The CDR3 region is CASSPPFRLAGVGDTQYF. The CDR3 bases are TGTGCCAGCAGTCCCCCCTTTCGGCTAGCGGGAGTCGGTGATACGCAGTATTTT. The chain links TRBV28 to TRBJ2-3; 10 bases agree with TRBD2. CDR1 MDHEN and CDR2 SYDVKM come from the germline V gene. V lost 5 bases and J lost 6; bases outside the gene matches: 17. The length of the CDR3 is 18 residues. Full variable domain (outside the CDR3, taken from reference TRBV28 and TRBJ2-3): DVKVTQSSRYLVKRTGEKVFLECVQDMDHENMFWYRQDPGLGLRLIYFSYDVKMKEKGDIPEGYSVSREKKERFSLILESASTNQTSMYLCASSPPFRLAGVGDTQYFGPGTRLTVL.

This clone was picked up one time. This chain links TRBV6-1 with TRBJ2-2, with D perhaps matching TRBD1 (6 bases). The ends were cut back, 2 bases at V and 1 base at J, with 8 bases in the middle. The CDR3 has 15 amino acids. The germline V gene has CDR1 MNHNS and CDR2 SASEGT. The CDR3 DNA follows: TGTGCCAGCAGTGAACAGGGACAGAACACCGGGGAGCTGTTTTTT. Amino acids: CASSEQGQNTGELFF.

This clone was observed a handful of times. The chain has TRBV7-2 and TRBJ2-5; D not certain. The CDR3 is made up of 13 amino acids. Germline loops: CDR1 SGHTA, CDR2 FQGNSA. V was cut by 0 bases and J by 7 bases, with 9 bases left in between. CDR3 region: CASSLAGWGTQYF. CDR3 coding DNA: TGTGCCAGCAGCTTAGCGGGGTGGGGGACCCAGTACTTC.

The rearrangement links TRBV18 to TRBJ2-2; TRBD1 agrees at 7 bases. With 6 bases clipped from V and 7 bases from J, the junction kept 5 bases outside the gene matches. Germline CDR1 is KGHSH and CDR2 is LQKENI. This CDR3 has 13 residues. CDR3: CASSLGQVGELFF. The DNA for the CDR3 is TGTGCCAGCTCCCTTGGACAGGTCGGGGAGCTGTTTTTT. Based on the CDR3 plus reference TRBV18 and TRBJ2-2, the full variable domain is NAGVMQNPRHLVRRRGQEARLRCSPMKGHSHVYWYRQLPEEGLKFMVYLQKENIIDESGMPKERFSAEFPKEGPSILRIQQVVRGDSAAYFCASSLGQVGELFFGEGSRLTVL.

This chain connects TRBV7-2 to TRBJ1-4; no reliable D call. The CDR3 has 13 amino acids. The germline V and J ends were trimmed by 5 bases and 4 bases, with 8 bases remaining between them. The germline V gene has CDR1 SGHTA and CDR2 FQGNSA. The CDR3 loop reads CASSGRNNEKLFF. The CDR3 region has the DNA TGTGCCAGCAGCGGACGGAATAATGAAAAACTGTTTTTT.

The chain has TRBV6-1 and TRBJ2-5, with a tentative D call TRBD1 (6 bases). CDR1 is MNHNS, CDR2 SASEGT, per germline. The CDR3 sequence is 13 residues long. The ends were cut back, 6 bases at V and 0 bases at J, with 8 bases in the middle. The CDR3 DNA follows: TGTGCCAGCAGAAGGGACAACCAAGAGACCCAGTACTTC. This codes for CASRRDNQETQYF.

The chain links TRBV7-2 to TRBJ2-7; TRBD2 aligns across 8 bases. CDR3 size: 14 residues. Per the germline V gene, CDR1 is SGHTA and CDR2 is FQGNSA. The J segment lost 2 bases and the V segment lost 1 base, leaving 1 base of the junction unmatched. The CDR3 protein is CASSLGTSPYEQYF. The CDR3 DNA reads TGTGCCAGCAGCTTAGGGACTAGCCCCTACGAGCAGTACTTC.

The rearrangement joins TRBV30 to TRBJ2-7; D may match TRBD1 or TRBD2 (5 bases each). This CDR3 is built from 14 residues. Trimming took off 2 bases at V and 2 bases at J, with 13 bases between the two ends. The germline gives CDR1 GTSNPN, CDR2 SVGIG (reference sequence). The CDR3 region has the DNA TGTGCCTGGAGTAGGGGACCGCTTCCCTACGAGCAGTACTTC. This codes for CAWSRGPLPYEQYF.